The T cell receptor beta chain under discussion was sequenced for a study of CD8+ T cells in alopecia areata. About the study: Tofacitinib lasted 6 to 18 months, then 6 months off drug. Study-wide findings and caveats: Scalp clonality dropped significantly under tofacitinib, as did expanded CD8+ top-100 clones. How baseline CD8+ expansion relates to response remains uncertain (there was one nonresponder).

The treatment here: oral pan-JAK inhibitor, 5-10 mg twice daily. With respect to this clone: Its antigen is not identified.

TCR sequencing used cDNA made by reverse transcription of extracted RNA. Method: immunoSEQ multiplex PCR; TCRdb's copy keeps in-frame clones and lacks some. This table has about 140,000 clones, 70% to 90% appearing once. V lost 0 bases and J lost 6, with 23 bases in between. This CDR3 region has 17 residues. The V gene's germline CDR1 is SQVTM and CDR2 ANQGSEA. The material sequenced was CD8+ T cells sorted from blood, taken at week 4, from a patient treated with tofacitinib. The chain couples TRBV29-1 to TRBJ1-1; D call uncertain. This sequence was found in a human donor with alopecia areata. The CDR3 nucleotides are TGCAGCGTTGAAGATGATTCCCTGCCGGGCGGCTACTCTGAAGCTTTCTTT. Translating it yields CSVEDDSLPGGYSEAFF.